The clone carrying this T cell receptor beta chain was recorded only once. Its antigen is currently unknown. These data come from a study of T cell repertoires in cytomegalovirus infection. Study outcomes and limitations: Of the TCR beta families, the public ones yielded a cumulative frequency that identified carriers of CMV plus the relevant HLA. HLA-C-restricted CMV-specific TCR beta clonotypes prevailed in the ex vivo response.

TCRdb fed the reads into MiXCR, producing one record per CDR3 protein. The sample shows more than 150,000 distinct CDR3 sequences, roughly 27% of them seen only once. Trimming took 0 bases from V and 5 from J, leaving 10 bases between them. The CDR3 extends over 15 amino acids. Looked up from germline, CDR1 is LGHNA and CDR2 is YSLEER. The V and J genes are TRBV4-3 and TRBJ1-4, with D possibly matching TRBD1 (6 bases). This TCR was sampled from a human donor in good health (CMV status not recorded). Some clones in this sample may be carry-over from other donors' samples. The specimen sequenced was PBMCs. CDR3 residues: CASSQDRGDNEKLFF. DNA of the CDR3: TGCGCCAGCAGCCAAGACAGGGGTGACAATGAAAAACTGTTTTTT.